The T cell receptor beta chain under discussion was sequenced for a study of cytomegalovirus exposure and HLA in healthy donors listed by TCRdb under 2017. Some background on the complete study: An earlier analysis of a few hundred of the donors reported 250 to 300 Gb of sequence data and 90 million to 120 million unique TCR beta sequences obtained from 150 million to 200 million T cells. Around 330 gigabases of sequencing data and around 88 million unique TCR sequences made up an early release that covered approximately 650 HLA-typed donors. The genetic ancestry cluster associated with self-reported Caucasian donors included roughly 84% of the roughly 360 genotyped donors. The study was designed to test whether signatures of past pathogen exposure could be identified by cataloging public T cell receptors. Using immunosequencing, the study profiled T cell repertoires from some 670 subjects and related those repertoires to cytomegalovirus serostatus. Along with the roughly 610-subject first cohort, a separate validation cohort of more than 90 different subjects was used. High-throughput TCR immunosequencing, statistical association of individual TCRs with disease status, and machine learning were combined to predict cytomegalovirus infection status. In a later analysis, previously published TCR beta repertoires from 550 to 750 donors were re-analyzed and high-resolution HLA genotyping was added so that TCR occurrence patterns could be studied. In the later analysis, no new phenotypic data were used to find candidate immune exposures; instead, reliance was placed on TCR beta sequences and their occurrence across donors. To decide whether each TCR beta V gene segment behaved as functional or pseudogenic, an earlier analysis of over 500 of the donors relied on high-throughput TCR beta sequencing. Donor age, sex, ethnicity and CMV serostatus were collected together with the repertoire data. A later genetic analysis took genome-wide SNP genotypes for about 60% of the roughly 670 donors and used that subset as a discovery cohort. All discovery cohort repertoires had been generated using a single sequencing platform. HLA typing included class I and class II loci at four-digit resolution. Typing coverage differed by locus: A, B, C, DRB1 and DQB1 were typed in about 629-630 donors, DQA1 in 500 to 550, DPA1 in over 600, and DPB1 in just under 480. Because of strong linkage in the cohort, roughly five DR-DQ haplotypes were treated as single units for association and clustering. On average, about 200,000 unique TCR beta nucleotide sequences were sequenced per donor among 398 genotyped donors of the cohort, with roughly 20% of those sequences being non-productive. Broader findings and caveats from the paper: A group of highly shared sequence variants was considered likely to be a technical artifact of the sequencing pipeline. The classifier was reported to diagnose cytomegalovirus status with high specificity and sensitivity in both the original cohort and the validation cohort. The 87-base-pair reads could not distinguish some IMGT-functional V segments, including TRBV6-2 and TRBV6-3, so those segments were excluded. An association between a missense DCLRE1C variant and V-gene and J-gene trimming of TCR beta chains was found in a later genetic analysis and replicated in an independent cohort. Compared with the 666-donor mean, donors in an Asian-associated ancestry cluster had fewer N-insertions in productive TCRs, according to a later genetic analysis. Sequencing depth was assumed to be roughly uniform across donors in the presence/absence analyses, though that assumption may not hold. Strong co-occurrence of HLA alleles, especially DR and DQ, made assigning TCR associations to individual alleles difficult. Because some donors lacked HLA typing at each locus, the association tests relied only on the typed subset. Because counts were too low, about 18 rarely observed V segments, including chromosome 9 orphons, were excluded from the earlier analysis of 587 of the donors. The cohort was sequenced for TCR beta chains only, and without alpha or paired-chain data the features that could be detected were limited. A total of fewer than 200 TCR beta chains were listed by the study as associated with cytomegalovirus. Correlated functional status among segregating V segments might reflect linkage disequilibrium, but an unknown experimental factor could not be ruled out. In vitro tests confirmed that three of the cytomegalovirus-associated TCR beta chains recognize cytomegalovirus antigens. In a later analysis, 16,951 TCR beta sequences were associated with specific HLA alleles at a false discovery rate of 0.05. A later analysis found that most CMV-associated TCR beta chains appeared HLA-restricted, with HLA associations seemingly driven largely by CMV exposure. A further reported finding was that TCR beta sequences accurately predicted the HLA-A and HLA-B alleles for most subjects in the first cohort. The authors suggested that the approach could potentially be generalized to other disease states and immunological phenotypes. In a later analysis, TCR association rates were found to vary across HLA loci, with the most associated TCRs seen for DRB1 alleles and the fewest for HLA-C alleles. In an earlier analysis of more than 500 of the donors, most TCR beta V segments appeared in productive rearrangements about 90% or about 30% of the time, broadly matching IMGT annotations. In a later analysis, HLA-associated TCR beta chains were found to be more clonally expanded and to have lower generation probabilities than equally common non-associated chains. Immune exposure information for the cohort was limited to CMV serostatus. A later analysis reported that several top co-occurrence clusters appeared linked to parvovirus B19, influenza, CMV and Epstein-Barr virus. While some public TCRs were present in many individuals, most TCR sequences turned up only very rarely across donors.

The cohort was made up of 666 healthy bone marrow donors. Cohort members were all nominally healthy when sampled, although unrecorded immune exposures were likely present. The donor was CMV seronegative and belonged to the group of roughly 330 seronegative cohort members. A peripheral blood sample was collected from each donor, and TCR beta sequencing was performed on peripheral blood mononuclear cells. The Qiagen DNeasy Blood Extraction Kit was used to extract genomic DNA from the blood cell samples. About this clone itself: Its antigen remains unidentified. Base-call qualities are not available, and no considerably larger clone is one nucleotide away.

Relative to germline, V is missing 5 bases and J is missing 0 bases, with 6 bases of the junction outside any gene match. The CDR3 runs 16 amino acids, cysteine and phenylalanine included. The read is trimmed to its CDR3 DNA, 48 bases read in frame from base 1. Per the germline V gene, SGHTA is the CDR1 and FQGNSA is the CDR2. The method was the immunoSEQ multiplex PCR assay. For the multiplex PCR, a mixture combining 60 forward primers for TCR Vbeta segments and 13 reverse primers for TCR Jbeta segments was used. Amplification of the CDR3 region of rearranged TCR beta genes was performed with a multiplex PCR assay on genomic DNA. The Illumina HiSeq System was used to sequence the amplified TCR beta libraries as 87-base-pair reads. The authors' pipeline ran thus. In a later analysis, roughly 80 million unique TCR beta chains were counted across the approximately 670 repertoires, and around 10 million of these chains were shared by at least two donors. To remove PCR and sequencing errors, raw reads were error-corrected and collapsed into unique sequences using a nearest-neighbor algorithm that merged closely related sequences. V, D and J gene segments were assigned by aligning CDR3 sequences to IMGT reference sequences. For a sequence to be retained, at least a six-nucleotide match to both a V gene segment and a J gene segment was required. A rearrangement was called productive if the CDR3 had no stop codons and remained in frame with V and J, and every other rearrangement was called non-productive. Following IMGT convention, CDR3 was defined as the stretch from the second conserved V-encoded cysteine to the conserved J-encoded phenylalanine. The earlier analysis of about 500 of the donors excluded sequences that lacked an unambiguous match to a single V gene segment. An earlier analysis of approximately 590 of the donors classified V segments as functional when productive rearrangements were above 56.7% and as segregating when the standard deviation between donors was above 5%. A statistical classification framework was developed to diagnose cytomegalovirus status using the catalog of TCR beta chain sequences. In a later analysis, V and J genes were assigned by comparing TCR nucleotide sequences against IMGT/GENE-DB human TR gene sequences. Using the TCRdist pipeline, a later analysis assigned CDR3 sequences along with most-parsimonious VDJ recombination scenarios. In a later analysis, every TCR beta chain was defined by the combination of its CDR3 amino acid sequence and its V-gene family, and reads without a unique V-gene family were dropped. A later analysis removed 592 highly shared, low-generation-probability nucleotide sequences to deal with suspected cross-contamination and a sequencing artifact. For each public chain, a later analysis derived a clonal expansion index from normalized ranks of inferred template counts within each repertoire. A later analysis computed generation probabilities with a VDJ recombination model fitted to out-of-frame rearrangements, and checked the results against IGoR. In a later analysis, TCR-TCR, TCR-HLA and TCR-CMV co-occurrence was scored with hypergeometric tests, and a repertoire-size bias correction was applied to TCR pairs. False discovery rates were estimated in a later analysis by permuting HLA or CMV assignments 20 times. In a later analysis, co-occurring TCRs were grouped with DBSCAN, and TCRdist sequence similarity was added when clustering was performed within HLA-allele-positive subsets. Repertoires with fewer than 30,000 or more than 120,000 public chains, plus five repertoires with anomalous nucleotide sharing, were excluded from co-occurrence clustering. TCRdb re-hosts the immuneACCESS table, in-frame sequences only. Its copies lack some clones; in the studies checked, an unresolved V gene accounts for under half of them, and the cause for the rest is not known. The V and J calls and the clone size are those of that table, but D and trimming were determined from the DNA. The sample table lists 43,000 or so clones, roughly 77% of them with a count of one. Approximately 1.4% of the sample goes to the ten largest clones.

Sequenced material: PBMCs. This receptor was identified in a young man in good health and CMV-seronegative. The rearrangement combines TRBV7-2 with TRBJ2-7; 11 bases in between match TRBD2. The CDR3 in this case is CASSVDGTSGSYEQYF. The DNA sequence reads TGTGCCAGCAGCGTCGATGGGACTAGCGGCTCCTACGAGCAGTACTTC.